The 20 T cell receptor beta chains given below trace back to one sample, sequenced in a study of blood T cell repertoires in COVID-19. Assay used: immunoSEQ multiplex PCR; TCRdb lists only in-frame clones, some missing. The table records around 130,000 clones, 80% to 85% of them present only once. Sequencing input: PBMCs or T cells enriched from blood (not recorded which). The receptors shown here come from a man younger than 40 who had recovered from COVID-19.

This chain uses TRBV7-9 with TRBJ1-1; TRBD1 agrees at 8 bases. Germline V gene lookup returns CDR1 SEHNR and CDR2 FQNEAQ (reference sequence). Losses at the gene ends were 5 bases for V and 6 bases for J; bases not matched to a gene: 5. This CDR3 contains 13 residues. The CDR3 bases are TGTGCCAGCAGCGGACAGGGAGGAGCTGAAGCTTTCTTT. Its protein is CASSGQGGAEAFF. The full variable domain, rest sourced from reference TRBV7-9 and TRBJ1-1, is DTGVSQNPRHKITKRGQNVTFRCDPISEHNRLYWYRQTLGQGPEFLTYFQNEAQLEKSRLLSDRFSAERPKGSFSTLEIQRTEQGDSAMYLCASSGQGGAEAFFGQGTRLTVV.

This chain joins TRBV2 and TRBJ2-5; 7 bases are a match to TRBD2. The V gene end was trimmed by 5 bases and the J gene end by 4 bases; junction bases not matched to a gene: 4. Germline V CDR1 and CDR2: SNHLY, FYNNEI. The CDR3 totals 13 residues. CDR3 DNA sequence: TGTGCCAGCAGTAGGGACTACTCAGAGACCCAGTACTTC. This translates into CASSRDYSETQYF.

This clone was recorded once. The chain uses TRBV4-1 and TRBJ1-1; D is perhaps TRBD1 (6 bases). CDR1 and CDR2 (germline): MGHRA, YSYEKL. V shed 0 bases and J shed 7 bases, with 15 bases lying between them. The CDR3 spans 15 residues. CDR3 DNA sequence: TGCGCCAGCAGCCAAGATAGGGCAGGGGTAGGTGAAGCTTTCTTT. Protein: CASSQDRAGVGEAFF.

DNA for the CDR3: TGTGCCAGCAGTCCTCGACAGGGGGCGCAGGCCTACGAGCAGTACGTC. Its translation is CASSPRQGAQAYEQYV. The chain is built from TRBV6-6 and TRBJ2-7; 10 nucleotides agree with TRBD1. Germline assignment: CDR1 MNHNY and CDR2 SVGAGI (reference sequence). The trim removed 5 bases at V and 2 bases at J, leaving 9 bases unmatched. The CDR3 extends over 16 amino acids.

The chain couples TRBV5-4 to TRBJ1-4; possible D gene TRBD1, 5 bases. V lost 4 bases to trimming and J lost 7 bases, with 20 bases between them. Germline V lookup: CDR1 SGHNT, CDR2 YYREEE (reference sequence). This CDR3 has 16 amino acids. The chain's CDR3 is CASSRFSGEGPEKLFF. CDR3 nucleotides: TGTGCCAGCAGCCGATTTTCGGGAGAGGGGCCTGAAAAACTGTTTTTT.

This sequence joins TRBV9 and TRBJ1-5; TRBD1 agrees at 8 bases. CDR1 and CDR2 from the germline V gene are SGDLS and YYNGEE. V dropped 3 bases and J dropped 7; count of bases not matched to a gene: 6. The CDR3 is 14 amino acids. This CDR3 reads CASSADREDQPQHF. The CDR3 nucleotides are TGTGCCAGCAGCGCGGACAGGGAAGACCAGCCCCAGCATTTT. Looking up the rest from reference TRBV9 and TRBJ1-5 gives the full variable domain: DSGVTQTPKHLITATGQRVTLRCSPRSGDLSVYWYQQSLDQGLQFLIQYYNGEERAKGNILERFSAQQFPDLHSELNLSSLELGDSALYFCASSADREDQPQHFGDGTRLSIL.

The sample holds a few counts of this clone. This sequence joins TRBV5-1 and TRBJ1-2; unclear D gene. Deletions cut 2 bases from V and 5 bases from J, with 10 bases between. The CDR3 contains 13 residues. Germline V gene lookup returns CDR1 SGHRS and CDR2 YFSETQ. The CDR3 spells CASSLSPGYGYTF. For the CDR3, the DNA is TGCGCCAGCAGCTTATCGCCGGGGTATGGCTACACCTTC.

The rearrangement uses TRBV11-3 and TRBJ2-5; 12 bases are shared with TRBD1. The CDR3 is 15 residues long. The junction had 6 bases not matched to a gene; V was cut back by 5 bases and J by 5 bases. Germline V CDR1 and CDR2: SGHNT, YENEEA. The CDR3 spells CASSPGQGAWETQYF. As DNA, the CDR3 is TGTGCCAGCAGCCCGGGACAGGGGGCTTGGGAGACCCAGTACTTC. The variable domain in full, completed from reference TRBV11-3 and TRBJ2-5, reads EAGVVQSPRYKIIEKKQPVAFWCNPISGHNTLYWYLQNLGQGPELLIRYENEEAVDDSQLPKDRFSAERLKGVDSTLKIQPAELGDSAVYLCASSPGQGAWETQYFGPGTRLLVL.

The rearrangement links TRBV6-6 to TRBJ2-7; 8 bases agree with TRBD1. The CDR3 has 16 residues. Per the germline V gene, CDR1 is MNHNY and CDR2 is SVGAGI (reference sequence). Trimming removed 0 bases from V and 3 bases from J; junction bases left unmatched: 7. This CDR3 is CASSYSRGQGSYEQYF. The CDR3 region has the DNA TGTGCCAGCAGTTACTCACGCGGACAGGGAAGCTACGAGCAGTACTTC.

The chain employs TRBV6-1 and TRBJ2-3, with unresolved D. V was pared by 2 bases and J by 3 bases, with 3 bases between. Germline CDR1 is MNHNS and CDR2 is SASEGT. The CDR3 contains 12 residues. The CDR3 coding sequence is TGTGCCAGCAGTGAACTGACAGATACGCAGTATTTT. Amino acid sequence: CASSELTDTQYF.

This chain links TRBV4-1 with TRBJ2-6; TRBD1 matches at 10 bases. The CDR3 length is 19 residues. Germline CDR1 and CDR2: MGHRA and YSYEKL. With 4 bases clipped from V and 2 bases from J, the junction kept 11 bases outside the gene matches. Here the CDR3 reads CASSPAIRQGAAGANVLTF. DNA of the CDR3: TGCGCCAGCAGCCCCGCGATAAGACAGGGGGCGGCTGGGGCCAACGTCCTGACTTTC.

The chain carries TRBV20-1 and TRBJ2-7, with TRBD1 identical over 9 bases. Looked up from germline, CDR1 is DFQATT and CDR2 is SNEGSKA (reference sequence). The trim removed 3 bases at V and 9 bases at J, leaving 6 bases unmatched. There are 12 residues in the CDR3. The DNA of the CDR3 is TGCAGTGCTAGTACAGGGGGCGCAAGGCAGTACTTC. Its translation is CSASTGGARQYF.

The chain employs TRBV5-1 and TRBJ2-4; 9 bases match TRBD1. Per germline, CDR1 SGHRS and CDR2 YFSETQ. This CDR3 is built from 15 residues. J was trimmed by 4 bases and V by 4 bases; bases with no gene match: 6. The CDR3 bases are TGCGCCAGCAGCCCCGGGGGACAGGGAAAAAACATTCAGTACTTC. This encodes CASSPGGQGKNIQYF.

The chain is built from TRBV6-5 and TRBJ1-6; TRBD1 matches 9 bases. The CDR3 is 15 amino acids. The germline V gene encodes CDR1 MNHEY and CDR2 SVGAGI. The V gene end was trimmed by 6 bases and the J gene end by 9 bases; junction bases not matched to a gene: 9. The CDR3 DNA reads as TGTGCCAGCAGGGACCCAACAGGGGGCATTTCACCCCTCCACTTT. Translating gives CASRDPTGGISPLHF.

The chain couples TRBV7-9 to TRBJ2-1, with TRBD2 matching over 12 bases. Looked up from germline, CDR1 is SEHNR and CDR2 is FQNEAQ (reference sequence). With 7 bases clipped from V and 6 bases from J, the junction kept 10 bases outside the gene matches. The CDR3 runs 16 residues. CDR3 nucleotide sequence: TGTGCCAGCACCTCCTTACTAGCGGGAGGATTCAATGAGCAGTTCTTC. It yields the protein CASTSLLAGGFNEQFF.

Written as DNA, the CDR3 is TGTGCCAGTAGTTTCACATACCACAGGACAGGGGTGTCTTCACCCCTCCACTTT. It codes for CASSFTYHRTGVSSPLHF. The chain combines TRBV19 with TRBJ1-6; TRBD1 matches 9 bases. With V trimmed by 5 bases and J by 9 bases, 17 bases remained unmatched. The CDR3 totals 18 residues. The germline V gene encodes CDR1 LNHDA and CDR2 SQIVND (reference sequence).

V is TRBV7-9 and J is TRBJ2-7; 8 positions agree with TRBD2. Trimming took 4 bases from V and 7 from J; bases not matched to a gene: 15. There are 16 residues in the CDR3. In germline, CDR1 is SEHNR, CDR2 FQNEAQ (reference sequence). The CDR3 nucleotides read TGTGCCAGCAGCTCACTCGGACTAGCCGGGGCGGGAGAGCAGTACGTC. Its protein is CASSSLGLAGAGEQYV.

The rearrangement joins TRBV5-6 to TRBJ2-7, with TRBD1 matching 7 bases. After removal of 2 bases from V and 1 base from J, the junction contained 3 bases not matched to a gene. Germline V gene lookup returns CDR1 SGHDT and CDR2 YYEEEE. This CDR3 has 14 amino acids. The CDR3 spells CASSFAGGSYEQYF. The DNA for the CDR3 is TGTGCCAGCAGCTTCGCAGGGGGTTCCTACGAGCAGTACTTC. The complete variable domain, with remaining parts taken from reference TRBV5-6 and TRBJ2-7, reads DAGVTQSPTHLIKTRGQQVTLRCSPKSGHDTVSWYQQALGQGPQFIFQYYEEEERQRGNFPDRFSGHQFPNYSSELNVNALLLGDSALYLCASSFAGGSYEQYFGPGTRLTVT.

This chain joins TRBV7-2 and TRBJ1-5, with D perhaps TRBD1 (5 bases). V was clipped by 2 bases and J by 5 bases, with 16 bases between them. CDR3 length: 16 amino acids. Germline V gives CDR1 SGHTA, CDR2 FQGNSA. CDR3 residues: CASSLSSGKGDQPQHF. The CDR3 nucleotides read TGTGCCAGCAGCTTATCGTCAGGGAAGGGTGATCAGCCCCAGCATTTT.

The rearrangement links TRBV14 to TRBJ2-3; 7 bases match TRBD1. The CDR3 has 14 amino acids. The germline V gene encodes CDR1 SGHDN and CDR2 FVKESK. With V trimmed by 6 bases and J by 2 bases, 5 bases remained unmatched. CDR3 loop: CASRRGQVTDTQYF. In DNA form, the CDR3 reads TGTGCCAGCAGAAGAGGACAGGTCACAGATACGCAGTATTTT.